This TCR beta chain was recovered during a study of blood T cells in healthy people across ages. Study results and limitations: Because sorting was not performed, PBMCs prevented conclusive naive versus antigen-experienced comparison.

Samples had at least 6.5 million PBMCs isolated from them. A minimum of 5 micrograms of total RNA was extracted per sample. Trimming removed 4 bases from V and 2 bases from J; junction bases left unmatched: 8. The germline V gene encodes CDR1 SGHRS and CDR2 YFSETQ. This CDR3 contains 15 residues. A second PCR of about 7 to 12 cycles used a sample-barcoded 5' primer and a J-beta primer mix. TCRdb recomputed calls from the 5' RACE reads with MiXCR, one row per CDR3 protein. Among 650,000 to 800,000 distinct CDR3 sequences listed, roughly 44% were seen once. In this sample, this clonotype turned up many times. What it binds is unknown.

The sequenced sample consisted of blood. The chain employs TRBV5-1 and TRBJ2-5, with 7 positions matching TRBD1. The clonotype was recovered from a man in his sixties in good health. CDR3 in amino acids: CASSRQGGSQETQYF. The DNA of the CDR3 is TGCGCCAGCAGCCGACAGGGTGGGAGTCAAGAGACCCAGTACTTC.